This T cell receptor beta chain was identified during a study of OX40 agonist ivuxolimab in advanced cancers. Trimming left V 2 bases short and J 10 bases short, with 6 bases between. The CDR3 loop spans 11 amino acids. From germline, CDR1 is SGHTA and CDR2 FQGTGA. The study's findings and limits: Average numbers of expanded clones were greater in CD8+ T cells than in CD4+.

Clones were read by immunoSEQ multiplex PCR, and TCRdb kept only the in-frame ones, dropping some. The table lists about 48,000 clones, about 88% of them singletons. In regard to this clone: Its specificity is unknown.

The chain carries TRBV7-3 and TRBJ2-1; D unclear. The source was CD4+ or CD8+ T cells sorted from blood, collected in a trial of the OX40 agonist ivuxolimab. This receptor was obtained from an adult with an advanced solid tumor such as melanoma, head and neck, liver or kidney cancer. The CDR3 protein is CASSLGVEQFF. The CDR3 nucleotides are TGTGCCAGCAGCTTAGGGGTCGAGCAGTTCTTC.